A single sample gave rise to the 8 T cell receptor beta chains below, sequenced in a study of Graves' ophthalmopathy and Graves' hyperthyroidism. RNA transcripts yielded amplified TCR beta CDR3 regions. HTBI primers were used in a first-round RT-PCR, which preceded a second-round multiplex PCR. MiXCR was run by TCRdb on the multiplex PCR reads, yielding one entry per CDR3 protein. The sample yields about 400,000 distinct CDR3 sequences, 15% to 17% seen once. Sequenced sample: peripheral blood. All receptors derive from a woman younger than 30 with stable Graves' hyperthyroidism.

This clonotype was picked up many times. This chain links TRBV6-1 with TRBJ2-7; D unclear. The CDR3 loop spans 16 amino acids. Germline CDR1 MNHNS, CDR2 SASEGT. The V and J ends lost 6 bases and 5 bases respectively, with 23 bases between them. The DNA of the CDR3 is TGTGCCAGCAGCTTTCCAGTAGGCCCCATTCCCCACGAGCAGTACTTC. Amino acid sequence: CASSFPVGPIPHEQYF.

This clonotype was picked up a small number of times. The rearrangement joins TRBV27 to TRBJ1-6, with TRBD1 as a possible D gene (5 bases). V lost 0 bases and J lost 7, with 13 bases in between. This CDR3 spans 16 amino acids. The germline CDR1 and CDR2 sequences are MNHEY and SMNVEV (reference sequence). The CDR3 loop is CASSLSGQVLNSPLHF. As DNA, the CDR3 is TGTGCCAGCAGTTTATCGGGGCAGGTTTTAAATTCACCCCTCCACTTT.

In its sample, this clonotype was seen many times. The genes are TRBV19 and TRBJ1-5, with 7 bases aligning to TRBD1. This CDR3 comprises 15 residues. Germline V gene sequence: CDR1 LNHDA, CDR2 SQIVND (reference sequence). The junction had 5 bases not matched to a gene; V was cut back by 3 bases and J by 3 bases. In nucleotides, the CDR3 is TGTGCCAGTAGTATGCTGGACAGGATCAATCAGCCCCAGCATTTT. Translation gives CASSMLDRINQPQHF.

The chain recombines TRBV20-1 with TRBJ1-2; tentatively, D is TRBD1 (5 bases). The CDR3 contains 16 residues. From germline, CDR1 is DFQATT and CDR2 SNEGSKA (reference sequence). The V gene lost 3 bases and the J gene lost 6 bases, with 23 bases spanning the gap. The CDR3 sequence is CSARAPPEGFPDGYTF. The DNA of the CDR3 is TGCAGTGCTAGGGCACCCCCTGAGGGGTTCCCGGATGGCTACACCTTC.

This clonotype was found many times. The genes are TRBV7-3 and TRBJ1-1; D gene uncertain. V dropped 4 bases and J dropped 1 base, with 7 bases sitting between them. The CDR3 covers 13 residues. Per germline, CDR1 SGHTA and CDR2 FQGTGA. CDR3 sequence reads: CASSWEWNTEAFF. Here the CDR3 DNA reads TGTGCCAGCAGCTGGGAATGGAACACTGAAGCTTTCTTT.

This clonotype was observed at least ten times. The V call is TRBV19, the J call TRBJ1-2; D not certain. V lost 4 bases to trimming and J lost 6 bases, with 15 bases between them. CDR1 and CDR2 (germline): LNHDA, SQIVND (reference sequence). The CDR3 runs to 14 residues. The CDR3 reads CASSRADQVDGYTF. The DNA for the CDR3 is TGTGCCAGTAGTAGGGCCGACCAGGTTGATGGCTACACCTTC.

This clonotype was observed at least ten times. V is TRBV7-8 and J is TRBJ1-2, with D hard to call. Trimming left V 2 bases short and J 8 bases short, with 15 bases between. Germline V gene sequence: CDR1 SGHVS, CDR2 FQNEAQ. The length of the CDR3 is 14 residues. CDR3 DNA: TGTGCCAGCAGCTTAAGGACGAGCTATGAGGGCTACACCTTC. Encoded protein: CASSLRTSYEGYTF.

This clonotype has ten or more counts. V gene TRBV2 combines with J gene TRBJ2-7, with 8 bases matching TRBD1. With 7 bases clipped from V and 2 bases from J, the junction kept 7 bases outside the gene matches. The CDR3 has 14 amino acids. Looked up from germline, CDR1 is SNHLY and CDR2 is FYNNEI. CDR3 in amino acids: CASTRDRITYEQYF. Here the CDR3 DNA reads TGTGCCAGCACCCGGGACAGGATTACCTACGAGCAGTACTTC.